Following are 13 T cell receptor beta chains from one sample sequenced in a study of Ad26.COV2.S vaccination and SARS-CoV-2 variants. Repertoires were generated with immunoSEQ multiplex PCR, while TCRdb's copy carries only in-frame clones and drops some. The sample lists fewer than 400,000 clones, almost 90% occurring once. Documented treatment: roughly 20 received Ad26.COV2.S at low or high dose, single or two shots; about 5 received placebo; per-sample allocation not given. Samples were taken on day 63 after the first vaccine or placebo injection. The sequencing here drew on peripheral blood, taken in a trial of Ad26.COV2.S vaccine versus placebo. Receptor source: a person between 18 and 65 years old who received the Ad26.COV2.S COVID-19 vaccine or a placebo.

The chain joins TRBV7-8 to TRBJ2-7; TRBD1 matches at 7 bases. Germline V CDR1 and CDR2: SGHVS, FQNEAQ. V was clipped by 3 bases and J by 6 bases; unmatched bases: 5. The CDR3 contains 13 residues. The CDR3 spells CASSFGQAGEQYV. The CDR3 coding sequence is TGTGCCAGCAGCTTCGGACAGGCGGGCGAGCAGTACGTC.

This chain links TRBV5-1 with TRBJ2-7, with TRBD1 matching over 9 bases. The V gene's germline CDR1 is SGHRS and CDR2 YFSETQ. Losses at the gene ends were 4 bases for V and 1 base for J; bases not matched to a gene: 18. The CDR3 spans 19 residues. CDR3 residues: CASSPTGGFSTGLSYEQYF. DNA of the CDR3: TGCGCCAGCAGCCCGACAGGGGGGTTCTCGACCGGACTGTCCTACGAGCAGTACTTC.

The J gene is TRBJ2-1, the V gene TRBV11-2, with 12 bases lining up with TRBD2. This CDR3 has 15 amino acids. The J segment lost 5 bases and the V segment lost 1 base, leaving 0 bases of the junction unmatched. Germline V gives CDR1 SGHAT, CDR2 FQNNGV. This CDR3 reads CASSLGLAGDNEQFF. DNA for the CDR3: TGTGCCAGCAGCTTAGGACTAGCGGGGGACAATGAGCAGTTCTTC.

This chain joins TRBV9 and TRBJ1-2; D gene ambiguous. The CDR3 spans 17 residues. Trimming took off 0 bases at V and 2 bases at J, with 17 bases between the two ends. Germline V gene sequence: CDR1 SGDLS, CDR2 YYNGEE. CDR3 in amino acids: CASSVGPDPTLNYGYTF. Here the CDR3 DNA reads TGTGCCAGCAGCGTAGGCCCGGATCCTACACTCAACTATGGCTACACCTTC.

The V gene is TRBV7-2, the J gene TRBJ2-1; 7 bases line up with TRBD2. The V gene's germline CDR1 is SGHTA and CDR2 FQGNSA. The V and J ends lost 5 bases and 6 bases, in that order; junction bases with no gene match: 7. CDR3 size: 14 residues. The CDR3 reads CASSPSLASNEQFF. CDR3 sequence (DNA): TGTGCCAGCAGCCCATCACTAGCGAGCAATGAGCAGTTCTTC.

This rearrangement joins TRBV6-2 or TRBV6-3 to TRBJ2-7; no reliable D call. The V gene's germline CDR1 is MNHEY and CDR2 SVGEGT. Trimming took off 4 bases at V and 4 bases at J, with 14 bases between the two ends. The CDR3 extends over 14 amino acids. The chain's CDR3 is CASSSPWSSYEQYV. CDR3 coding DNA: TGTGCCAGCAGTTCCCCTTGGTCTTCTTACGAGCAGTACGTC.

The V call is TRBV28, the J call TRBJ2-1, with 9 bases that match TRBD2. CDR3 length equals 13 residues. Unmatched junction bases numbered 3, after V lost 8 bases and J lost 4 bases. Germline V lookup: CDR1 MDHEN, CDR2 SYDVKM. The CDR3 loop is CASGAGGYNEQFF. The CDR3 bases are TGTGCCAGCGGGGCGGGAGGGTACAATGAGCAGTTCTTC.

The genes are TRBV27 and TRBJ1-6; D perhaps matches TRBD1 (6 bases). The CDR3 has 13 residues. Trimming left V 5 bases short and J 9 bases short, with 11 bases between. Germline V lookup: CDR1 MNHEY, CDR2 SMNVEV (reference sequence). CDR3 nucleotide sequence: TGTGCCAGCAGTCCTTCGGACAGTTCACCCCTCCACTTT. Translation: CASSPSDSSPLHF.

The rearrangement joins TRBV10-3 to TRBJ2-2; no firm D call. Deletions cut 0 bases from V and 5 bases from J, with 13 bases between. This CDR3 region has 16 residues. The germline CDR1 and CDR2 sequences are ENHRY and SYGVKD. Here the CDR3 reads CAISESGKGWTGELFF. The CDR3 DNA reads as TGTGCCATCAGTGAGTCGGGGAAGGGATGGACCGGGGAGCTGTTTTTT.

The chain is built from TRBV19 and TRBJ1-1; 9 bases fit TRBD1. Germline trimming cut 7 bases from V and 6 bases from J; bases unmatched to any gene: 18. CDR1 LNHDA and CDR2 SQIVND come from the germline V gene (reference sequence). The CDR3 sequence is 17 residues long. The CDR3 loop is CASTSGTGSKQVAEAFF. CDR3 sequence (DNA): TGTGCCAGTACCTCCGGGACAGGGTCTAAACAGGTAGCTGAAGCTTTCTTT.

V is TRBV5-4 and J is TRBJ2-1; D gene ambiguous. The V gene lost 0 bases and the J gene lost 0 bases, with 19 bases spanning the gap. The length of the CDR3 is 19 residues. Germline V CDR1 and CDR2: SGHNT, YYREEE (reference sequence). CDR3 amino acids: CASSLDIDPSPSSYNEQFF. Here the CDR3 DNA reads TGTGCCAGCAGCTTGGATATAGACCCAAGTCCCAGCTCCTACAATGAGCAGTTCTTC.

CDR3 in DNA: TGTGCCAGTAGTATAGTAGCGGGAGGAACCGGGGAGCTGTTTTTT. Translating it yields CASSIVAGGTGELFF. V gene TRBV19 combines with J gene TRBJ2-2; 10 bases are shared with TRBD2. The J segment lost 5 bases and the V segment lost 1 base, leaving 1 base of the junction unmatched. The CDR3 spans 15 residues. Looked up from germline, CDR1 is LNHDA and CDR2 is SQIVND (reference sequence).

The gene calls are TRBV7-8 and TRBJ2-3; TRBD2 matches at 7 bases. With 1 base clipped from V and 0 bases from J, the junction kept 13 bases outside the gene matches. This CDR3 contains 19 residues. Germline V CDR1 and CDR2: SGHVS, FQNEAQ. The CDR3 region has the DNA TGTGCCAGCAGCTTAGTCTGGGGGGGGGAACCCGCTAGCACAGATACGCAGTATTTT. Amino acids: CASSLVWGGEPASTDTQYF.